These T cell receptor beta chains were read from a single sample in a study of patients and donors after allogeneic stem cell transplantation. From the RT-PCR reads, TCRdb called clonotypes with MiXCR, one entry per CDR3 protein. The data contain over 400,000 distinct CDR3 sequences, around 16% of them seen just once; the ten biggest clones take up about 7%. Material for sequencing was blood, either unsorted or a sorted T cell fraction (not recorded which). The receptors originated from a human donor who was either an allogeneic HSCT recipient or a stem cell or donor lymphocyte infusion donor (not recorded which). It is not recorded whose cells these are; they may come from a transplant donor. Each CDR3 is given with its conserved first and last residue. A D gene is named only where the DNA matches it firmly. Rows may omit the clone size; those that give it use once, few, many or a size class.

>few|-|TRBV7-3|TRBJ2-3
CASSLNPPTDTQYF
TGTGCCAGCAGCTTAAACCCACCCACAGATACGCAGTATTTT
>few|-|TRBV28|TRBJ2-7
CASSLPRDRDKVTYEQYF
TGTGCCAGCAGTCTACCGAGAGACCGGGACAAGGTAACCTACGAGCAGTACTTC
>few|-|TRBV12-3/TRBV12-4|TRBJ2-7
CASGSINKVGYEQYF
TGTGCCAGCGGATCCATTAATAAGGTGGGCTACGAGCAGTACTTC
>few|-|TRBV5-1|TRBJ2-1
CASRPGGAENEQFF
TGCGCCAGCAGACCAGGAGGGGCCGAGAATGAGCAGTTCTTC
>-|-|TRBV6-1|TRBJ2-3
CASSEARSDTQYF
TGTGCCAGCAGTGAGGCTAGGTCAGATACGCAGTATTTT
>few|TRBD1|TRBV18|TRBJ1-2
CASSPQGAGYGYTF
TGTGCCAGCTCACCACAGGGGGCCGGCTATGGCTACACCTTC
>few|-|TRBV4-1|TRBJ1-1
CASSQDSRMGALLTEAFF
TGCGCCAGCAGCCAAGACTCGAGAATGGGGGCGCTTCTCACTGAAGCTTTCTTT
>few|-|TRBV6-1|TRBJ2-5
CASSPGGAEETQYF
TGTGCCAGCAGCCCCGGAGGGGCAGAGGAGACCCAGTACTTC
>many|-|TRBV12-3/TRBV12-4|TRBJ2-7
CASSLAPGDEQYF
TGTGCCAGCAGTTTAGCGCCAGGGGACGAGCAGTACTTC
>many|TRBD1|TRBV7-9|TRBJ1-2
CASSYSGTDYGYTF
TGTGCCAGCAGCTATTCCGGGACAGATTATGGCTACACCTTC
>few|TRBD1|TRBV4-3|TRBJ1-6
CASSRTGSSYNSPLHF
TGCGCCAGCAGTCGGACAGGGAGCTCCTATAATTCACCCCTCCACTTT
>-|-|TRBV7-9|TRBJ1-1
CAESRADTEAFF
TGCGCCGAGAGCCGGGCGGACACTGAAGCTTTCTTT
>few|-|TRBV11-3|TRBJ2-7
CASSLDGHSTNSYEQYF
TGTGCCAGCAGCTTAGATGGTCACAGTACCAACTCCTACGAGCAGTACTTC
>-|-|TRBV11-2|TRBJ2-7
CASSARLVVEYEQYF
TGTGCCAGCAGCGCACGACTAGTTGTCGAGTACGAGCAGTACTTC
>-|-|TRBV20-1|TRBJ2-7
CSAQVSYEQYF
TGCAGTGCTCAGGTCTCCTACGAGCAGTACTTC
>many|TRBD1|TRBV12-3/TRBV12-4|TRBJ1-2
CASGLGGSLGTNYGYTF
TGTGCCAGCGGATTAGGGGGCTCTCTCGGGACTAACTATGGCTACACCTTC
>many|-|TRBV20-1|TRBJ2-3
CSASRAGAPVDTQYF
TGCAGTGCTAGTAGGGCGGGGGCCCCCGTAGATACGCAGTATTTT
>-|-|TRBV20-1|TRBJ2-3
CSAAGQRGQHVDTQYF
TGCAGTGCTGCGGGACAGAGGGGGCAGCATGTAGATACGCAGTATTTT